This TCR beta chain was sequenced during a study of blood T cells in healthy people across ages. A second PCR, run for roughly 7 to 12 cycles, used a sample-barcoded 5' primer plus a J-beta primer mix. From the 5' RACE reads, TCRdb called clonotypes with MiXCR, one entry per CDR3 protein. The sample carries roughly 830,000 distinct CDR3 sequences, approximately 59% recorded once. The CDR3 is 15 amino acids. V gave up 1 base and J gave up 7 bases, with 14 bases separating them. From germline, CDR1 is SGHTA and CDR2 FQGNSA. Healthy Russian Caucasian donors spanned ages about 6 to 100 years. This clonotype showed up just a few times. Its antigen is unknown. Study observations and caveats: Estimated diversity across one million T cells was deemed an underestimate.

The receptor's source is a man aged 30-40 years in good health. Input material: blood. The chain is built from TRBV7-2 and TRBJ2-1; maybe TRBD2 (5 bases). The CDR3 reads CASSLGVARGNEQFF. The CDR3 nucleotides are TGTGCCAGCAGCTTAGGAGTAGCGAGAGGGAATGAGCAGTTCTTC.